Sequencing of this T cell receptor (beta chain) was carried out in a study of T cell changes during pregnancy in multiple sclerosis. Sequenced by immunoSEQ multiplex PCR; TCRdb stores in-frame clones only, minus some. The top ten hold roughly 2.8% of the sample, which has over 30,000 clones, around 90% seen once. Trimming at V came to 4 bases and at J to 0 bases, leaving 9 bases not matched to a gene. Germline assignment: CDR1 GTSNPN and CDR2 SVGIG (reference sequence). The length of the CDR3 is 16 residues. This receptor was obtained from a female donor in good health, enrolled as a control in a pregnancy study. Sequenced material: CD4+ T cells from peripheral blood mononuclear cells, taken in the third trimester of pregnancy. The V gene is TRBV30, the J gene TRBJ2-1; TRBD2 aligns across 7 bases. The CDR3, as DNA: TGTGCCTGGAAAGGACGGGAGGCCAGCTCCTACAATGAGCAGTTCTTC. Translation: CAWKGREASSYNEQFF.